This TCR beta chain was found in a study of blood T cell repertoires in COVID-19. Those enrolled in Seattle joined during active infection and were followed longitudinally afterward. The ends lost 5 bases at V and 3 bases at J; junction bases unmatched: 5. From germline, CDR1 is LNHDA and CDR2 SQIVND (reference sequence). The CDR3 spans 15 residues. Measured with immunoSEQ multiplex PCR; TCRdb has only the in-frame clones, and not every one. The data hold roughly 410,000 clones, with about nine tenths observed a single time. V and J are TRBV19 and TRBJ2-3; TRBD1 matches at 10 bases. The origin of this receptor is a woman between 40 and 50 years old with COVID-19, enrolled during active disease. Sequencing was performed on peripheral blood. The CDR3 DNA reads TGTGCCAGTAGTGTAGGACAGGGGGGAACAGATACGCAGTATTTT. Its translation: CASSVGQGGTDTQYF. The whole variable domain, filled in from reference TRBV19 and TRBJ2-3, reads DGGITQSPKYLFRKEGQNVTLSCEQNLNHDAMYWYRQDPGQGLRLIYYSQIVNDFQKGDIAEGYSVSREKKESFPLTVTSAQKNPTAFYLCASSVGQGGTDTQYFGPGTRLTVL.